The following is a TCR beta chain sequence with its context. Its antigen is still unknown. A much bigger clone sits one base away, suggesting this may be a read error. This specimen comes from a study of Graves' ophthalmopathy and Graves' hyperthyroidism (dated by TCRdb to 2016 to 2018). For the wider study: Hyperthyroidism was considered stable if no progression to ophthalmopathy occurred within 18 months of follow-up. The study used TCR beta repertoire signatures to distinguish Graves' ophthalmopathy from Graves' hyperthyroidism and to predict progression to ophthalmopathy. In total, approximately 140 blood samples were TCR-sequenced: 40 to 45 ophthalmopathy, over 70 hyperthyroidism and roughly 17 hyperthyroidism-to-ophthalmopathy patients. To explore V-J signatures distinguishing ophthalmopathy from hyperthyroidism, a discovery set of more than 95 patients (around 42 ophthalmopathy, about 57 stable hyperthyroidism) was enrolled. The independent validation cohort included some 19 hyperthyroidism patients plus 17 patients who later progressed from hyperthyroidism to ophthalmopathy. In five to seven hyperthyroidism patients, T-cell repertoires of thyroid tissue and blood were compared. Once sampling was done, hyperthyroidism patients were given methimazole at a starting dose of 30 mg daily, while ophthalmopathy patients were given high-dose intravenous methylprednisolone.

What the study reported, not specific to this receptor: In validation, the model predicted ophthalmopathy progression with roughly 68% sensitivity and roughly 78% specificity; some 13 predicted patients were CT-confirmed with GO in a median of 6.5 months. Among expanded thyroid clonotypes with frequency above 0.001, most also showed up in blood, which suggests that blood repertoires may reflect the thyroid immune response. Sample size was not statistically predetermined, and group allocation was not concealed from the investigators. In cross-validation, the 13-signature model distinguished ophthalmopathy from stable hyperthyroidism with approximately 88% sensitivity and just under 84% specificity, and in the test set the corresponding values were approximately 80% and 68%.

The CDR3 has 14 amino acids, counting the end cysteine and phenylalanine. Only CDR3 DNA remains: 42 bases, in frame from the first base. CDR1 is given as SQVTM and CDR2 as ANQGSEA, both from the germline V gene. The germline ends are 16 bases apart after V is trimmed by 4 bases and J by 4 bases. For repertoire sequencing, the TCR beta CDR3 regions were amplified from RNA transcripts. A first-round RT-PCR used HTBI primers with the Qiagen OneStep RT-PCR kit, followed by a second-round multiplex PCR, size selection and purification. Sequencing of the libraries was carried out on an Illumina HiSeq2000 in paired-end mode with 100 bp reads. Under the source paper's analysis protocol: Reads were processed with SOAPnuke, discarding reads with adapters, uncalled bases, mean Phred below 15, or no exact constant-primer or identifier match. COPE v1.2.5 was used to merge the high-quality paired reads. Each unique nucleotide sequence was defined as a clonotype, and clonotypes were aligned to IMGT TRB V, D and J references with MiTCR v1.1. Only V-J combinations with frequency above 0.0001 were analysed, covering about 99% of repertoires. For each V-J combination, a TCR clonal expansion and chaos score was defined as F50 clonal expansion divided by the chaos observed in the TCRdist matrix. Welch's t-statistics and random forest were used to narrow the features down to about a dozen V-J combinations, which were then fed into a naive Bayes classifier. The similarity between thyroid and blood repertoires was quantified using the Morisita-Horn index. Starting from the raw public reads, TCRdb applied fastp trimming at Q25, assembled clones with MiXCR and retained in-frame beta chains. CDR3 protein duplicates are merged, each entry listing the most common genes and DNA. The V and J calls come from TCRdb's annotation, not from the publication. Recorded for this sample are approximately 1.2 million distinct CDR3 sequences; about 40% of them occurred a single time. Of the sample, more than 9.5% is held by the ten largest clones.

Hyperthyroidism patients were newly diagnosed, were aged 18 to 65 years, and had a disease duration under 2 months. Anyone with other autoimmune diseases, uncontrolled infections, pregnancy or lactation was excluded from the study. Diagnosis was based on clinical symptoms, serum thyroxine, TRAb, thyroid ultrasound and orbital computed tomography. Total RNA was extracted with Trizol reagent and quality-checked on an Agilent 2100 Bioanalyzer. The chain is made from TRBV29-1 and TRBJ2-5, with TRBD2 tentatively as D gene (5 bases match). This sequence originates from an adult man with Graves' hyperthyroidism. The sequenced material came from peripheral blood or thyroid tissue (not recorded which). The nucleotides are TGCAGCGTTGCAGGCGGGCTCTGGGGAGAGACCCAGTACTTC. The resulting protein is CSVAGGLWGETQYF.